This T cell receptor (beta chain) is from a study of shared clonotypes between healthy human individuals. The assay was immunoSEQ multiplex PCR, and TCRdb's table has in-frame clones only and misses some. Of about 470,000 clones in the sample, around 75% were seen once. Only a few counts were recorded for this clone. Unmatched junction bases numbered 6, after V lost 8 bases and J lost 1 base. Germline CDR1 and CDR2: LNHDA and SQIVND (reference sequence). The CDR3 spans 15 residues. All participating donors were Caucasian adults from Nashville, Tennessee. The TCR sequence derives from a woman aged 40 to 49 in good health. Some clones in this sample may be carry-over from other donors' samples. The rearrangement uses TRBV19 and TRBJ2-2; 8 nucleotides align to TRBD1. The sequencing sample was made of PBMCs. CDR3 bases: TGTGCCAGTCTAACCGGGACAGGGAACACCGGGGAGCTGTTTTTT. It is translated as CASLTGTGNTGELFF.